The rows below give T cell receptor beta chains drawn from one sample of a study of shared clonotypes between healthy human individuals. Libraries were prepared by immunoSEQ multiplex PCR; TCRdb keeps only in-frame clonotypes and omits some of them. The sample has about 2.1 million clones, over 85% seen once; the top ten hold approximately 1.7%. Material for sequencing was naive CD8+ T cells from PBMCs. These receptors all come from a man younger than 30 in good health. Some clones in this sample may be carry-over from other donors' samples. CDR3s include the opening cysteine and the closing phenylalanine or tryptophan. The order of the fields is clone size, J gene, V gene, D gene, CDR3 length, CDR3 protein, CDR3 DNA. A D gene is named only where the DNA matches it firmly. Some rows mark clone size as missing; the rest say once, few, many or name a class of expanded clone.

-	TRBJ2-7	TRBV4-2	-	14	CASSLPGSHYEQYF	TGTGCCAGCAGCCTCCCGGGTTCCCACTACGAGCAGTACTTC
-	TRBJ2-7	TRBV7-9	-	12	CASSYPGDEQYF	TGTGCCAGCAGCTACCCAGGGGACGAGCAGTACTTC
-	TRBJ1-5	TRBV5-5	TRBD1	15	CASSLETGKNQPQHF	TGTGCCAGCAGCTTGGAGACAGGGAAAAATCAGCCCCAGCATTTT
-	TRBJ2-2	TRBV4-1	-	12	CASSPNHGELFF	TGCGCCAGCAGCCCCAATCACGGGGAGCTGTTTTTT
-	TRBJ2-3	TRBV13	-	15	CASSFLAGSTDTQYF	TGTGCCAGCAGCTTTTTGGCAGGGAGCACAGATACGCAGTATTTT
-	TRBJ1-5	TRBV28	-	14	CACLPAAGNQPQHF	TGTGCCTGCCTCCCCGCGGCGGGCAATCAGCCCCAGCATTTT
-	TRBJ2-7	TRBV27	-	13	CASSFGQRYEQYF	TGTGCCAGCAGTTTTGGACAGAGATACGAGCAGTACTTC
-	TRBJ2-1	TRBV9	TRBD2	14	CASSVSSGSNEQFF	TGTGCCAGCAGCGTTTCAAGCGGGAGCAATGAGCAGTTCTTC
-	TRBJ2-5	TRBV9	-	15	CASSVSEYDQETQYF	TGTGCCAGCAGCGTATCCGAGTACGACCAAGAGACCCAGTACTTC
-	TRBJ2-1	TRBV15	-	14	CATSRAGTYNEQFF	TGTGCCACCAGCAGAGCGGGGACCTACAATGAGCAGTTCTTC
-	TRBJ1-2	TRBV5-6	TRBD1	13	CASSLTGEQGYTF	TGTGCCAGCAGCTTGACAGGGGAACAAGGCTACACCTTC
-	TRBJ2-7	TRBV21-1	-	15	CASSTRGRFSNEQYF	TGTGCCAGCAGCACGAGGGGGCGCTTCTCTAACGAGCAGTACTTC
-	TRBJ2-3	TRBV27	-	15	CASSLSPAGTDTQYF	TGTGCCAGCAGTTTATCGCCGGCTGGCACAGATACGCAGTATTTT
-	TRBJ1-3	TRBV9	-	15	CASSVAGNPGNTIYF	TGTGCCAGCAGCGTAGCTGGGAACCCTGGAAACACCATATATTTT
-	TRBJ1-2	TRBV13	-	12	CASSSTSYGYTF	TGTGCCAGCAGCTCCACAAGCTATGGCTACACCTTC
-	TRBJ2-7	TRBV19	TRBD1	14	CATSQGTGGYEQYF	TGTGCCACCTCTCAAGGGACAGGGGGTTACGAGCAGTACTTC
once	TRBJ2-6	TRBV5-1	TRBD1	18	CASSLTGQEYSGANVLTF	TGCGCCAGCAGCCTGACGGGACAGGAATACTCTGGGGCCAACGTCCTGACTTTC
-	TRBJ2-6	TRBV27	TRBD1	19	CASSLAHGTGLTGANVLTF	TGTGCCAGCAGTTTGGCCCATGGGACAGGGTTGACTGGGGCCAACGTCCTGACTTTC
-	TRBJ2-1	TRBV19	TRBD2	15	CASSILTSGYNEQFF	TGTGCCAGTAGTATCTTGACTAGCGGATACAATGAGCAGTTCTTC
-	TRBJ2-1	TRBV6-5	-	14	CASSWGEGDNEQFF	TGTGCCAGCAGTTGGGGAGAAGGGGACAATGAGCAGTTCTTC
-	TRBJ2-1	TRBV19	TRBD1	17	CASSIRGGYRLVDEQFF	TGTGCCAGTAGTATAAGAGGGGGCTATCGCTTGGTCGATGAGCAGTTCTTC
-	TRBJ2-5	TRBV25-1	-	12	CASSESDETQYF	TGTGCCAGCAGTGAGAGTGACGAGACCCAGTACTTC
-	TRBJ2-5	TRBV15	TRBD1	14	CATSRGQVSETQYF	TGTGCCACCAGCAGGGGACAGGTCAGTGAGACCCAGTACTTC
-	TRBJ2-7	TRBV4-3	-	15	CASSQGRGVICEQYF	TGCGCCAGCAGCCAAGGGAGGGGGGTAATATGCGAGCAGTACTTC
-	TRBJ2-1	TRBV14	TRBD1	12	CASSQGQGTRFF	TGTGCCAGCAGCCAAGGACAGGGGACGCGCTTCTTC
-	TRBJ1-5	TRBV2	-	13	CATGSGGNQPQHF	TGTGCCACGGGATCGGGGGGCAATCAGCCCCAGCATTTT
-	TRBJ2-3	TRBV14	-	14	CASSRTMEADTQYF	TGTGCCAGCAGCCGCACTATGGAGGCAGATACGCAGTATTTT
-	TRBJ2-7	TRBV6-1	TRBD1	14	CASSAGTGLYEQYF	TGTGCCAGCAGTGCCGGGACAGGTTTGTACGAGCAGTACTTC
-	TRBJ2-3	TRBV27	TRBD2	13	CAIGRGSTDTQYF	TGTGCCATCGGGAGGGGTAGCACAGATACGCAGTATTTT
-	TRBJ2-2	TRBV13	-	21	CASSLESLTTIGRPNTGELFF	TGTGCCAGCAGCTTAGAGAGCCTAACGACAATAGGGCGCCCTAACACCGGGGAGCTGTTTTTT
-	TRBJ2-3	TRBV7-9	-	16	CASSLAQREWSDTQYF	TGTGCCAGCAGCTTAGCGCAAAGAGAGTGGTCAGATACGCAGTATTTT
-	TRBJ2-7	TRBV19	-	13	CASREKGAHEQYF	TGTGCCAGTAGAGAGAAAGGAGCACACGAGCAGTACTTC
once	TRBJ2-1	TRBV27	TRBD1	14	CASSLRQGINEQFF	TGTGCCAGCAGTTTAAGACAGGGGATAAATGAGCAGTTCTTC
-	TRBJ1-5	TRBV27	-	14	CASSLREPNQPQHF	TGTGCCAGCAGCCTCCGGGAACCCAATCAGCCCCAGCATTTT
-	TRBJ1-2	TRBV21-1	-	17	CASSKGYGQAFNYGYTF	TGTGCCAGCAGCAAGGGGTACGGACAGGCCTTCAACTATGGCTACACCTTC
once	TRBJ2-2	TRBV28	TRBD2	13	CASRAGGTGELFF	TGTGCCAGCAGGGCGGGGGGAACCGGGGAGCTGTTTTTT
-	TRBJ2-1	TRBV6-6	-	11	CASSYKNEQFF	TGTGCCAGCAGTTACAAGAATGAGCAGTTCTTC
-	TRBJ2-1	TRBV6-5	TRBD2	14	CASKAGGTYNEQFF	TGTGCCAGCAAAGCGGGAGGGACCTACAATGAGCAGTTCTTC
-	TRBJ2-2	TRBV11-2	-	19	CASSLGGGHPLANTGELFF	TGTGCCAGCAGCTTAGGAGGCGGACACCCGCTGGCGAACACCGGGGAGCTGTTTTTT
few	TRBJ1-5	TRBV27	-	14	CASSLWGSNQPQHF	TGTGCCAGCAGTTTATGGGGCAGCAATCAGCCCCAGCATTTT
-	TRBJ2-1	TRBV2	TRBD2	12	CASRETGTSIIF	TGTGCCAGCAGAGAAACCGGGACTAGCATCATCTTC
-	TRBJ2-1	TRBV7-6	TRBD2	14	CASSFLGTSNEQFF	TGTGCCAGCAGCTTCCTCGGGACTAGTAATGAGCAGTTCTTC
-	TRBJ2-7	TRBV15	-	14	CATSRPGRGFEQYF	TGTGCCACCAGCAGACCCGGGCGGGGATTCGAGCAGTACTTC
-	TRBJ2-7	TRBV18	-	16	CASSPLVSAPSYEQYF	TGTGCCAGCTCACCACTCGTTAGCGCCCCCTCCTACGAGCAGTACTTC
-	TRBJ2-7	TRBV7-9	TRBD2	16	CASSPSGASGRNEQYF	TGTGCCAGCAGCCCTAGTGGGGCTAGCGGGAGAAACGAGCAGTACTTC
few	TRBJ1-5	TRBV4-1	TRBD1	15	CASSQRDSSNQPQHF	TGCGCCAGCAGCCAGAGGGACAGTAGCAATCAGCCCCAGCATTTT
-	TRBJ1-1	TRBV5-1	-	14	CASSPSPGLTEAFF	TGCGCCAGCAGCCCATCTCCAGGGCTCACTGAAGCTTTCTTT
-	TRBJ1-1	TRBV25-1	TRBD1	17	CASSEQSLSQGGTEAFF	TGTGCCAGCAGTGAACAGAGCCTTAGTCAGGGGGGGACTGAAGCTTTCTTT
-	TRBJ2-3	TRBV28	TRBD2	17	CASSTEGLAGPTDTQYF	TGTGCCAGCAGTACCGAAGGACTAGCGGGACCCACAGATACGCAGTATTTT